The 8 T cell receptor beta chains in this list originate from one sample, sequenced in a study of blood T cells in healthy people across ages. Together with a sample-barcoded 5' primer, a J-beta primer mix was included in a second PCR lasting about 7 to 12 cycles. TCRdb called the 5' RACE reads again in MiXCR, with one record for every CDR3 protein. This table holds approximately 800,000 distinct CDR3 sequences, around 25% found once. These data were likewise used in another study, on T cells of mothers and their children.

Sequenced input: blood. The receptors come from a boy aged 10-17 years in good health.

This clonotype was counted only a few times. The rearrangement links TRBV7-2 to TRBJ1-2; 11 nucleotides match TRBD1. Losses at the gene ends were 5 bases for V and 4 bases for J; bases not matched to a gene: 12. The CDR3 sequence is 17 residues long. Germline CDR1 SGHTA, CDR2 FQGNSA. The CDR3 nucleotides are TGTGCCAGCAGCCCCCTTCCTTGGACAGGGGGCGGCTATGGCTACACCTTC. Residues: CASSPLPWTGGGYGYTF.

In its sample, this clonotype was seen a few times. V usage is TRBV6-2 or TRBV6-3 and J usage is TRBJ1-1, with D perhaps matching TRBD1 (5 bases). The CDR3 length is 15 residues. The germline V gene encodes CDR1 MNHEY and CDR2 SVGEGT. V dropped 5 bases and J dropped 4 bases, with 17 bases sitting between them. The CDR3 DNA reads TGTGCCAGCAGTCTATCCAGGCGGGGGTTCACTGAAGCTTTCTTT. Its protein product is CASSLSRRGFTEAFF.

This clonotype was counted many times. V usage is TRBV29-1 and J usage is TRBJ2-5; 9 bases are shared with TRBD2. The trim removed 1 base at V and 5 bases at J, leaving 8 bases unmatched. There are 15 residues in the CDR3. Germline lookup yields CDR1 SQVTM and CDR2 ANQGSEA. The DNA for the CDR3 is TGCAGCGTTGAAGGCGGCGGGAGGGCCCCCGAGACCCAGTACTTC. It specifies CSVEGGGRAPETQYF. Full variable domain (rest looked up from reference TRBV29-1 and TRBJ2-5): SAVISQKPSRDICQRGTSLTIQCQVDSQVTMMFWYRQQPGQSLTLIATANQGSEATYESGFVIDKFPISRPNLTFSTLTVSNMSPEDSSIYLCSVEGGGRAPETQYFGPGTRLLVL.

This clonotype turned up a few times. The CDR3 DNA reads as TGTGCCAGCAGTTTCCATAGTCAAGAGACCCAGTACTTC. Protein sequence: CASSFHSQETQYF. The gene calls are TRBV12-3 or TRBV12-4 and TRBJ2-5; D remains unclear. CDR3 length equals 13 residues. Between the trimmed V and J ends, which lost 3 bases and 2 bases, there was a span of 7 bases.

A single count supports this clonotype. The chain is built from TRBV20-1 and TRBJ2-5; TRBD2 aligns across 9 bases. CDR1 is DFQATT, CDR2 SNEGSKA, per germline (reference sequence). The CDR3 has 17 amino acids. Trimming removed 0 bases from V and 4 bases from J; junction bases left unmatched: 12. Here the CDR3 reads CSARDLGGLAGPETQYF. CDR3 sequence (DNA): TGCAGTGCTAGAGATCTCGGTGGGCTAGCGGGACCAGAGACCCAGTACTTC.

Concerning this clonotype: A much larger clone differs from this one at a single base, so this may be a read error. The chain combines TRBV6-5 with TRBJ1-2; possibly TRBD1 for D (5 bases). The CDR3 consists of 13 residues. CDR1 is MNHEY and CDR2 is SVGAGI in the germline V gene. Trimming removed 2 bases from V and 4 bases from J, with 8 bases in between. CDR3 loop: CASSYEGTYGYTF. The CDR3 DNA sequence: TGTGCCAGCAGTTACGAGGGGACCTATGGCTACACCTTC.

This clonotype came up a few times. The chain has TRBV2 and TRBJ2-5, with 16 nucleotides matching TRBD2. The V gene's germline CDR1 is SNHLY and CDR2 FYNNEI. The CDR3 spans 16 residues. J was trimmed by 7 bases and V by 8 bases; bases with no gene match: 10. The CDR3 nucleotides are TGTGCCAGCGCCGGGACTAGCGGGAGGGCCGGGGGGACCCAGTACTTC. Its translation: CASAGTSGRAGGTQYF.

The sample holds a few counts of this clonotype. This chain joins TRBV20-1 and TRBJ1-5; D not resolved. The CDR3 has 12 residues. Germline CDR1 and CDR2: DFQATT and SNEGSKA (reference sequence). Trimming left V 5 bases short and J 5 bases short, with 10 bases between. CDR3 loop: CSAGNHYQPQHF. The CDR3 DNA follows: TGCAGTGCTGGGAATCACTATCAGCCCCAGCATTTT.